Reported below is one T cell receptor (beta chain). Its specific antigen is unknown. No base qualities exist here, and no much larger clone lies one base off it. Whole blood was collected in K2EDTA tubes by collaborating institutions according to the institutions' own protocols. For TCRbeta analysis, collaborators shipped samples as frozen whole blood, isolated PBMCs, or DNA extracted from either of those sample types. TCRbeta CDR3 regions were amplified from genomic DNA by means of the immunoSEQ Assay, a bias-controlled multiplex PCR. The original methods were these. Within the assay, amplification of reference gene primers was used to estimate how many nucleated cells each sample contained. To quantify the absolute abundance of each unique TCRbeta CDR3 rearrangement, sequence reads were collapsed and filtered. Productive Simpson clonality was computed per sample as the square root of Simpson's diversity index over productive rearrangements. TCRdb holds this immuneACCESS table with in-frame rearrangements only. Some clones are missing; in checked studies, unresolved V genes explain under half, and the rest has no known cause. That table furnishes V, J and clone size, whereas the DNA furnished D and trimming. The sample yields about 85,000 clones; 90% were counted once. Of the sample, 3.5% to 5% is held by the ten largest clones.

There are 14 amino acids in the CDR3, from cysteine to phenylalanine inclusive. Of all the DNA, just the CDR3 is kept, 42 bases in frame from base 1. V was cut back by 1 base and J by 8 bases, leaving a gap of 11 bases between them. According to the germline V gene, CDR1 reads SGHTA and CDR2 reads FQGNSA. The data belong to a study of blood T cell repertoires in COVID-19 (dated by TCRdb to 2018 to 2021). Background on the whole study: Samples from collaborators originated in the United States, Italy and Spain and spanned both the acute and convalescent phases of COVID-19. Nearly every sample came with metadata listing a de-identified subject ID, COVID-19 status, age in years and sex. The prospective study material was composed of cDNA or gDNA derived from T cells, B-cell-depleted T cells, or PBMCs. Deeply sampled blood TCRbeta repertoires from subjects exposed to, actively infected with, or recovered from COVID-19 were included in the dataset. The repertoires were made available in a free public database intended to serve as a resource for research on the immune response to SARS-CoV-2. The samples were drawn from two sources: the first 160 participants of the ongoing ImmuneRACE study, and 1,000 to 1,500 subjects contributed by 6 global collaborators. Where available, HLA class I and class II types were obtained from metadata supplied by the sample provider rather than from assay-based typing. What the authors observed across the whole study: The amount of clinical and demographic metadata varied by source and participant and was provided uncurated.

This clonotype originated in a woman aged 80 or older with active or convalescent COVID-19. Here the chain combines TRBV7-2 and TRBJ1-4; TRBD1 is possibly the D segment (6 matching bases). Sequencing used peripheral blood. Here is the DNA: TGTGCCAGCAGCTTAGATGCCAGGGGCGAAAAACTGTTTTTT. This sequence encodes CASSLDARGEKLFF.